Included here is one T cell receptor (beta chain) sequence, with context. The sample holds a few counts of this clonotype. This receptor's antigen is unknown. The record has no base qualities; no much larger clone is one base away. The data stem from a study (TCRdb year 2016). V and J lose 8 bases and 4 bases, and a span of 12 bases separates them. The CDR3 measures 13 amino acids from cysteine to phenylalanine. Here the CDR3 DNA is all that survives: 39 bases in frame from base 1. The germline V gene encodes CDR1 MNHEY and CDR2 SVGEGT. Library method: RT-PCR. The instrument given in TCRdb is Illumina MiSeq. The public sequencing data were trimmed at Q25 with fastp and processed into clonotypes with MiXCR by TCRdb, which kept only in-frame beta chains. When rows share a CDR3 protein, they turn into one entry using the most common DNA and genes. The sample profile shows 650,000 to 800,000 distinct CDR3 sequences; 13% to 15% of them were found once. The ten largest clones capture just over 3.5% of the sample.

This receptor chain uses TRBV6-2 or TRBV6-3 and TRBJ2-1, with a tentative D gene TRBD1 over 6 matching bases. This receptor was identified in a female donor in good health, serving as a healthy control. Sequenced sample: memory CD4+ T cells from blood. The nucleotide sequence reads TGTGCCAGCGGAAGGACAGAATACAATGAGCAGTTCTTC. This yields the protein CASGRTEYNEQFF.